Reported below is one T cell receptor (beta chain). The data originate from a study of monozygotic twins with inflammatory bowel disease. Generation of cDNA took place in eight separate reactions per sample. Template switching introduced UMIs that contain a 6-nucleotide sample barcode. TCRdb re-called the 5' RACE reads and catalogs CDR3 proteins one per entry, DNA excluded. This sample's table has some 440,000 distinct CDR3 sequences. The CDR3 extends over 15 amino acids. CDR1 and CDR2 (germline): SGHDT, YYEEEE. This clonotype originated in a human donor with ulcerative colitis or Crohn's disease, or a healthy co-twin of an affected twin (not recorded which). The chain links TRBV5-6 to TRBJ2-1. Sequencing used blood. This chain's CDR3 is CASSLAAGPNNEQFF. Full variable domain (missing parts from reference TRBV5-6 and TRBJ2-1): DAGVTQSPTHLIKTRGQQVTLRCSPKSGHDTVSWYQQALGQGPQFIFQYYEEEERQRGNFPDRFSGHQFPNYSSELNVNALLLGDSALYLCASSLAAGPNNEQFFGPGTRLTVL.